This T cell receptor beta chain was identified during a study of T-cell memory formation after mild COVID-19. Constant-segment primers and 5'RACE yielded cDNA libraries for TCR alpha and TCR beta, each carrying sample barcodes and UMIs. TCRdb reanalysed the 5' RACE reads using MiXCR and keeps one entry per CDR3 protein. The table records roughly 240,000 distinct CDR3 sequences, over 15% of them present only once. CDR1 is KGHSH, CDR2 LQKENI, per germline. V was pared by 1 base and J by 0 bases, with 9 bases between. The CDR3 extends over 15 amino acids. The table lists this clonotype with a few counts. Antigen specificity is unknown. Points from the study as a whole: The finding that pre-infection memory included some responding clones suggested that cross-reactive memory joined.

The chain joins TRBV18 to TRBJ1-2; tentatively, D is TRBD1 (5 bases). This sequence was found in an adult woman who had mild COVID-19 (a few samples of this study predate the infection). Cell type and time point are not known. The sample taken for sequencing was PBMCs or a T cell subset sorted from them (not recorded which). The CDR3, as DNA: TGTGCCAGCTCACCACTGGACACTACTAACTATGGCTACACCTTC. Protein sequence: CASSPLDTTNYGYTF.